Listed below are T cell receptor beta chains from one sample, sequenced in a study of T cell changes during pregnancy in multiple sclerosis. The repertoire was sequenced with immunoSEQ multiplex PCR; TCRdb's copy has only in-frame clones and lacks some. The sample lists around 34,000 clones, 90% seen once, with about 11% in the top ten. Here the sequenced sample was CD8+ T cells from peripheral blood mononuclear cells, taken before pregnancy. These receptors were collected from a female donor with multiple sclerosis, enrolled in a pregnancy study. The conserved cysteine and the conserved F or W are not part of the CDR3 here.

>TRBV29-1
SVEEFTGGNSGANVLT
>TRBV7-8
ASSETGTRNQPQH
>TRBV4-2
ASSRLGTSGIQETQY
>TRBV10-3
ATQAPDQPQH
>TRBV7-2
ASSLDPQGSYEQY
>TRBV12-5
ASGQPEEVEHEQY
>TRBV10-2
ASLGGFALEKLF
>TRBV19
ASSTHRNGQPQH
>TRBV25-1
ASSGAVGTGVY
>TRBV11-2
ASSLEASGSYEQY
>TRBV6-1
ASTGENTGELF
>TRBV27
ASRQGIRENIQY
>TRBV11-2
ASSLTGIDTDTQY
>TRBV5-1
ASSPYSGSYNEQF
>TRBV13
ASSTSGGGADTQY
>TRBV27
ASSPYYEQY
>TRBV27
ASSFSGTQETQY
>TRBV29-1
SVFTSGSFYEQY
>TRBV13
ASSTGQGNYGYT
>TRBV6-1
ASSEREDSTYEQY
>TRBV5-1
ASSLGGEAF
>TRBV13
ASSFQPGTNAEAF
>TRBV2
ASGAGGTPSNTEAF
>TRBV27
ASSGQGDIEAF
>TRBV30
AWSSTGGYTDTQY
>TRBV10-3
AISETASGDLYNEQF
>TRBV6-5
ASSYSGQGYSYEQY
>TRBV27
ASSLFRQPFSQTYGYT
>TRBV15
ATSSDYTGGKTDTQY
>TRBV27
ASSLAGAPYRTDTQY
>TRBV4-2
ASSQAGVNGYT
>TRBV5-1
ASSTKLAGDYNEQF
>TRBV11-2
ASTLMGGPDVDGYT
>TRBV12-5
ASGQGQGYTDTQY
>TRBV6-6
ASSETVNTEAF
>TRBV5-1
ASSEGLAGSNEQF
>TRBV6-5
ASSYSRQGETQY
>TRBV20-1
SAADNEQF
>TRBV5-5
ASSLGGGDYGYT
>TRBV12-5
ASGSSGGALNEQF
>TRBV10-3
AIIRQAHEQY
>TRBV19
ASSISLTPPYGYT
>TRBV7-9
ASSLEGARTEAF
>TRBV30
AWSVQGPISGANVLT
>TRBV29-1
SVLRGTEAF
>TRBV11-2
ASSSFVTSGAGTGELF
>TRBV27
ASGRGNEVYGYT
>TRBV19
ASSIGAGGYEQY
>TRBV6-5
ASSYATGAEAF
>TRBV30
AWSAGTGYGYT
>TRBV5-4
ASSQGQVWNTEAF
>TRBV4-3
ASSQGSGGRNEQF
>TRBV30
AWSVPLGEDYFYGYT
>TRBV9
ASSVGQGSLAGYT
>TRBV5-8
ASSLGTGGGSNQPQH
>TRBV7-6
ASSLGDREGYT
>TRBV29-1
SVEVSGVDGYT
>TRBV7-2
ASSFPGQGNYGYT
>TRBV11-2
ASSFPGEQF